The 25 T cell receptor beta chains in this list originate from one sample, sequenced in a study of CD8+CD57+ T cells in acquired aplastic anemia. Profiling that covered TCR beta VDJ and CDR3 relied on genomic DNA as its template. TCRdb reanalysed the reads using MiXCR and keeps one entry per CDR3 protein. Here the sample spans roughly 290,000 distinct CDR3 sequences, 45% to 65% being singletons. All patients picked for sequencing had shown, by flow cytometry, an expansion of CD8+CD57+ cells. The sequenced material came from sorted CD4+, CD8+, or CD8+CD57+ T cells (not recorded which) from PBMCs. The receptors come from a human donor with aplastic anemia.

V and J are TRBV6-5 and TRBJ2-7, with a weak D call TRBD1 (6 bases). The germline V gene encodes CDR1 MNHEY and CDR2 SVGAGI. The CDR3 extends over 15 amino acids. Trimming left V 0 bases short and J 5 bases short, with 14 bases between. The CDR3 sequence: CASSYSQQGNHEQYF. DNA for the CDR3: TGTGCCAGCAGTTACTCACAGCAGGGGAACCACGAGCAGTACTTC.

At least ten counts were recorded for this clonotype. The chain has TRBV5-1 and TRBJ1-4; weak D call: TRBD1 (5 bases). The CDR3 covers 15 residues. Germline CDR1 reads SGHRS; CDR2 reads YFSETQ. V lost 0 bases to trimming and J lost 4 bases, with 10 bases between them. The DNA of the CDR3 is TGCGCCAGCAGCTTGGCGGGGACTATTAATGAAAAACTGTTTTTT. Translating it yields CASSLAGTINEKLFF.

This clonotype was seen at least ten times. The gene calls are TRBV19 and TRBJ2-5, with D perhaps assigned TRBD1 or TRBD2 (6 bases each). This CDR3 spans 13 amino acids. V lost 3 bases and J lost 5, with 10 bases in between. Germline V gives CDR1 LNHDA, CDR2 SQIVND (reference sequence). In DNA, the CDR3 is TGTGCCAGTAGTATCGGGGGCAGCGAGACCCAGTACTTC. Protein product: CASSIGGSETQYF.

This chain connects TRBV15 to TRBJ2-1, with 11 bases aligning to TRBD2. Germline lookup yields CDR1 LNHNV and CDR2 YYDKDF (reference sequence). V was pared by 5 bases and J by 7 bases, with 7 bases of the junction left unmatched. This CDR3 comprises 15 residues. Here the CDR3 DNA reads TGTGCCACCAGCCGCCTAGCGGGAGGAAGGAATGAGCAGTTCTTC. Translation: CATSRLAGGRNEQFF.

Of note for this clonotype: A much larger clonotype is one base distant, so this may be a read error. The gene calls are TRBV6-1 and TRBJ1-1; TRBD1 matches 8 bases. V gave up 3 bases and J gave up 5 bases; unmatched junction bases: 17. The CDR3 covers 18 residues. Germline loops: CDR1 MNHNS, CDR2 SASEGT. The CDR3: CASSDGNTRTGGYTEAFF. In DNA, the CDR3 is TGTGCCAGCAGTGATGGCAACACAAGAACAGGGGGTTATACTGAAGCTTTCTTT.

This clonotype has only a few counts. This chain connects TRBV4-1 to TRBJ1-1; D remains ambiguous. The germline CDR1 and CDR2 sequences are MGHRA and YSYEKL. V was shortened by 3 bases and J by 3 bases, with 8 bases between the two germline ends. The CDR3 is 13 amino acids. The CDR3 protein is CASSQKGYTEAFF. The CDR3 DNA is TGCGCCAGCAGCCAGAAAGGTTACACTGAAGCTTTCTTT.

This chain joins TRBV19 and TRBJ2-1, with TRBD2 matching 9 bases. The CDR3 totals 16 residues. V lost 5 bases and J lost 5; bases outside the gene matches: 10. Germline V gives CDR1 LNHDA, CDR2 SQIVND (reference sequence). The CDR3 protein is CASSSVGLAGHNEQFF. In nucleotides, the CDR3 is TGTGCCAGTAGTTCGGTGGGGCTAGCGGGACACAATGAGCAGTTCTTC.

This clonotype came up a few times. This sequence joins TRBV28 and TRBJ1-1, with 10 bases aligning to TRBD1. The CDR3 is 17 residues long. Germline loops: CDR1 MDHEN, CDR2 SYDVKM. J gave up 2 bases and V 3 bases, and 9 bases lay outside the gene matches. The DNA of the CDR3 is TGTGCCAGCAGTTTTTCCCGGGACAGGGGCCTAAACACTGAAGCTTTCTTT. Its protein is CASSFSRDRGLNTEAFF.

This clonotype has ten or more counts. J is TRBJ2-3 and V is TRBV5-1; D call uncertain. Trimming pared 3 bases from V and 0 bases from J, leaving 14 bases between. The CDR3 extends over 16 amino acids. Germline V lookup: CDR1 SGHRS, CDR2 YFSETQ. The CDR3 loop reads CASSWAGSTSTDTQYF. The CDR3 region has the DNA TGCGCCAGCAGCTGGGCTGGCAGTACTAGCACAGATACGCAGTATTTT. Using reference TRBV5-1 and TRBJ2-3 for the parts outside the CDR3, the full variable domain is KAGVTQTPRYLIKTRGQQVTLSCSPISGHRSVSWYQQTPGQGLQFLFEYFSETQRNKGNFPGRFSGRQFSNSRSEMNVSTLELGDSALYLCASSWAGSTSTDTQYFGPGTRLTVL.

The CDR3: CASSQVGQRQDSPLHF. CDR3 coding DNA: TGTGCCAGCAGCCAGGTGGGACAGCGCCAGGATTCACCCCTCCACTTT. The chain has TRBV5-6 and TRBJ1-6; 7 nucleotides match TRBD1. The CDR3 is made up of 16 amino acids. Germline lookup yields CDR1 SGHDT and CDR2 YYEEEE. With V trimmed by 4 bases and J by 8 bases, 12 bases remained unmatched.

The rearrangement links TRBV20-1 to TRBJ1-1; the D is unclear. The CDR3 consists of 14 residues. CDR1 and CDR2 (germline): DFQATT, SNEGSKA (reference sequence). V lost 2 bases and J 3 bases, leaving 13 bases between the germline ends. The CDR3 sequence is CSARQSGMDTEAFF. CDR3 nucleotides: TGCAGTGCTAGACAGTCTGGGATGGACACTGAAGCTTTCTTT.

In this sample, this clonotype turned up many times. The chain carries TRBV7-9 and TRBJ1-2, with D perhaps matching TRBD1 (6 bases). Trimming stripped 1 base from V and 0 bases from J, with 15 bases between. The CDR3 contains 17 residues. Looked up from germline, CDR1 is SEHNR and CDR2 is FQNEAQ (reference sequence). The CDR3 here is CASSLGAGAITNYGYTF. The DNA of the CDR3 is TGTGCCAGCAGCTTAGGGGCAGGGGCTATTACTAACTATGGCTACACCTTC.

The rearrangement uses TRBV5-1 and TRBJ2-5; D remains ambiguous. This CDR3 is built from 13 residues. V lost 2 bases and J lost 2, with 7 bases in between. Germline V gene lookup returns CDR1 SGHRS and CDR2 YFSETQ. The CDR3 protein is CASSFAGQETQYF. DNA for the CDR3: TGCGCCAGCAGCTTCGCCGGACAAGAGACCCAGTACTTC. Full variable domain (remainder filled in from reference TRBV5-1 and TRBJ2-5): KAGVTQTPRYLIKTRGQQVTLSCSPISGHRSVSWYQQTPGQGLQFLFEYFSETQRNKGNFPGRFSGRQFSNSRSEMNVSTLELGDSALYLCASSFAGQETQYFGPGTRLLVL.

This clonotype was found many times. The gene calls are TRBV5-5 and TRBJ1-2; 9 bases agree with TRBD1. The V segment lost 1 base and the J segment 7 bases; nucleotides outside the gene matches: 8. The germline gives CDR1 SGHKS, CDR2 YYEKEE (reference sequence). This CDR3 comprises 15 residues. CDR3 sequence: CASSLSWDRVSGYTF. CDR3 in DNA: TGTGCCAGCAGCTTGTCGTGGGACAGGGTGAGTGGCTACACCTTC.

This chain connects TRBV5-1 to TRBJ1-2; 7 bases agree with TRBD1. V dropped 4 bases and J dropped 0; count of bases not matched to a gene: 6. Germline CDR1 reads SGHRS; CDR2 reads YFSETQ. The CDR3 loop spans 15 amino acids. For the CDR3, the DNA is TGCGCCAGCAGCCTACGGGACAGCCCTAACTATGGCTACACCTTC. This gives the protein CASSLRDSPNYGYTF.

The CDR3 here is CASSVSQGAGNTIYF. The CDR3 region has the DNA TGTGCCAGCAGCGTAAGCCAGGGCGCTGGAAACACCATATATTTT. The chain is built from TRBV9 and TRBJ1-3; the D gene is possibly TRBD1 (5 bases). The CDR3 length is 15 residues. The germline V gene has CDR1 SGDLS and CDR2 YYNGEE. V was trimmed by 1 base and J by 2 bases, leaving 10 bases between them.

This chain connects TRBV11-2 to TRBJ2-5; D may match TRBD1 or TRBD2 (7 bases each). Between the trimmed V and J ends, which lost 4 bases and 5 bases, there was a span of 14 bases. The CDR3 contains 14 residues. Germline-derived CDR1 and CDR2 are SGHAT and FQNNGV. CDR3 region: CASSWRQGGETQYF. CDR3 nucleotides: TGTGCCAGCAGCTGGCGACAGGGAGGGGAGACCCAGTACTTC.

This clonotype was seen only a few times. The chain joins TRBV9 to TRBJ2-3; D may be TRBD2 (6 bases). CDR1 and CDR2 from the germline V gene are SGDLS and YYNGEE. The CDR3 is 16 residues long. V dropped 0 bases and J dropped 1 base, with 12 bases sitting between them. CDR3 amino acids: CASSVGGGEGTDTQYF. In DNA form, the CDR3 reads TGTGCCAGCAGCGTAGGGGGAGGAGAAGGCACAGATACGCAGTATTTT.

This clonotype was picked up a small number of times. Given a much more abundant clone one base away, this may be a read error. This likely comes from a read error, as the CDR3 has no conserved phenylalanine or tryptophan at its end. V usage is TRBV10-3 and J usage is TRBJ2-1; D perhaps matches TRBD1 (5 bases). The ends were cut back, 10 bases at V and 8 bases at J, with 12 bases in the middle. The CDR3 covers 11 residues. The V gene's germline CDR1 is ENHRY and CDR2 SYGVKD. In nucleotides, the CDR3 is TGTGCCAGCAAGGGGTTCGATGAGCAGTTCCTC. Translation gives CASKGFDEQFL.

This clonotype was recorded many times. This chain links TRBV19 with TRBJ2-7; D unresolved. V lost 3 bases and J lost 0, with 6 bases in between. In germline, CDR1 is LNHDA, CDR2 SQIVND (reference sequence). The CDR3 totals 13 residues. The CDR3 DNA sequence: TGTGCCAGTAGTATTGGGATCTCCTACGAGCAGTACTTC. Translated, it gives CASSIGISYEQYF.

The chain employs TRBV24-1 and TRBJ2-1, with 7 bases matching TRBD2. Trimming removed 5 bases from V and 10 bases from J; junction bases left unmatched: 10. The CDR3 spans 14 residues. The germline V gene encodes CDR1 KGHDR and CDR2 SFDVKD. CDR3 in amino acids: CATSVSTSLYEQFF. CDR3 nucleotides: TGTGCCACCAGTGTTTCGACTAGCCTCTACGAGCAGTTCTTC.

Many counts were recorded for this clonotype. The CDR3 DNA follows: TGTGCCAGCACAACCTCCCTTGCGGGGTCCCCCTACGAGCAGTACTTC. Translation: CASTTSLAGSPYEQYF. The chain uses TRBV6-1 and TRBJ2-7; weak D call: TRBD2 (6 bases). Trimming took 7 bases from V and 2 from J, leaving 21 bases between them. The CDR3 has 16 residues. Germline V gives CDR1 MNHNS, CDR2 SASEGT.

The CDR3 loop reads CAISGPIYEQYF. CDR3 coding DNA: TGTGCCATCAGTGGGCCTATATACGAGCAGTACTTC. The rearrangement links TRBV10-3 to TRBJ2-7; D is uncertain. There are 12 residues in the CDR3. Germline V gene lookup returns CDR1 ENHRY and CDR2 SYGVKD. V was cut by 4 bases and J by 4 bases, with 8 bases left in between.

The CDR3 loop reads CASSAELGRNNEQFF. DNA of the CDR3: TGTGCCAGCAGTGCTGAGTTGGGACGAAACAATGAGCAGTTCTTC. V is TRBV7-3 and J is TRBJ2-1; TRBD1 or TRBD2 may be the D gene (5 bases each). CDR1 and CDR2 (germline): SGHTA, FQGTGA. The germline V and J ends were trimmed by 6 bases and 5 bases, with 17 bases remaining between them. CDR3 length: 15 residues.

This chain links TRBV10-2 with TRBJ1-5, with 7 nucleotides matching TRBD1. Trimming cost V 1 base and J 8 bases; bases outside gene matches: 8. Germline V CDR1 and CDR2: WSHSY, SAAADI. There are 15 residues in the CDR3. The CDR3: CASSEWGGGDEPQHF. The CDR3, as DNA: TGCGCCAGCAGTGAGTGGGGAGGGGGCGATGAGCCCCAGCATTTT.